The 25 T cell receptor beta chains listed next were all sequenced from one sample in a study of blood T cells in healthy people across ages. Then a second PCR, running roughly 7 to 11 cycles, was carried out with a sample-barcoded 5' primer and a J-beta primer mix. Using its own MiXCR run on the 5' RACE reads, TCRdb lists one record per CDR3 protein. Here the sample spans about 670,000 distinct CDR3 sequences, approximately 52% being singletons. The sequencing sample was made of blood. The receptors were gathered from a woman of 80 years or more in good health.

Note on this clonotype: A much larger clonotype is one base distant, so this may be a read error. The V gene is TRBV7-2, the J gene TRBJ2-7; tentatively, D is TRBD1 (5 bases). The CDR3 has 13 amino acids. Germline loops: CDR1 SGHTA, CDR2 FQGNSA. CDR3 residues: CAGSSGPRREQYF. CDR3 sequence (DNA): TGTGCCGGCAGTTCAGGGCCTCGCCGGGAGCAGTACTTC.

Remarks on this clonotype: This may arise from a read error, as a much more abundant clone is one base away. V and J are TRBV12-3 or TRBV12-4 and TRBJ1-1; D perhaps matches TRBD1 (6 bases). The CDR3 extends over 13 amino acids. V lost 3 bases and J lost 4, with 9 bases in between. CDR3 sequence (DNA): TGTGCCAGCAGTTTGGCAGGGGTCACTGAAGCTTTCTTT. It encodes CASSLAGVTEAFF.

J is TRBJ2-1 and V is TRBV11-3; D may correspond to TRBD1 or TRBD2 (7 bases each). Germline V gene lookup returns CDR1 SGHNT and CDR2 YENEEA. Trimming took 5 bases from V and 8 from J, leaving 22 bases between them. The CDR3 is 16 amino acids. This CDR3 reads CASSPDGRGGIDEQFF. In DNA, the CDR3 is TGTGCCAGCAGCCCCGATGGCAGGGGGGGTATCGATGAGCAGTTCTTC.

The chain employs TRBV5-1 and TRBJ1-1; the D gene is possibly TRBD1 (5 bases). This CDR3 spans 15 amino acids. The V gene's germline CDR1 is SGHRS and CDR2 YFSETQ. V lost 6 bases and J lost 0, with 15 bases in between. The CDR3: CASMRNWGMNTEAFF. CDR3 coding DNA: TGCGCCAGCATGAGGAACTGGGGCATGAACACTGAAGCTTTCTTT.

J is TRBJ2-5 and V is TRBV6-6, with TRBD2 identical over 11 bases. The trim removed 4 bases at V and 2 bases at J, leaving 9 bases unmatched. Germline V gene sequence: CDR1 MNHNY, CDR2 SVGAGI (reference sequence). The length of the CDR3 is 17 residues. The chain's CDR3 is CASSSPRTSGHQETQYF. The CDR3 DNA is TGTGCCAGCAGTTCACCCAGGACTAGCGGGCATCAAGAGACCCAGTACTTC.

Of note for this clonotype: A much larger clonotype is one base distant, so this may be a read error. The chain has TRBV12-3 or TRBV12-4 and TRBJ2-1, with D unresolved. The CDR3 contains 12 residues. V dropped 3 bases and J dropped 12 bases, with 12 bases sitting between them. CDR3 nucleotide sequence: TGTGCCAGCAGTTTCGCCGAGGTTGGGCAGTTCTTC. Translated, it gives CASSFAEVGQFF.

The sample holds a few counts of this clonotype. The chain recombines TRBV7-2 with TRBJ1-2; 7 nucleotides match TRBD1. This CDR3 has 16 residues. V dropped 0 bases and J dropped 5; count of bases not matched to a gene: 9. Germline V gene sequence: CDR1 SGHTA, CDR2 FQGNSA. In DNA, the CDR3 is TGTGCCAGCAGCTTAGCGGTGGCAGGGGGTGGGTATGGCTACACCTTC. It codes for CASSLAVAGGGYGYTF.

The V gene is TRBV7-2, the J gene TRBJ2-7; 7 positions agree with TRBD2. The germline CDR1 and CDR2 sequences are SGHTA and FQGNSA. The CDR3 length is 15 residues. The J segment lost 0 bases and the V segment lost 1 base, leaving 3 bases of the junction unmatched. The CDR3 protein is CASSLGRGSSYEQYF. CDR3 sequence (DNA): TGTGCCAGCAGCTTAGGGCGGGGGAGCTCCTACGAGCAGTACTTC.

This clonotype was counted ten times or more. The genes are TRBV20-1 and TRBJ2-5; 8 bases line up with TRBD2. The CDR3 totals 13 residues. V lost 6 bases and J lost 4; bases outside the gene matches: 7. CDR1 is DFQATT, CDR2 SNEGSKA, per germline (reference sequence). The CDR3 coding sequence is TGCAGTGCCTATAGCGGGATAGGAGAGACCCAGTACTTC. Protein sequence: CSAYSGIGETQYF.

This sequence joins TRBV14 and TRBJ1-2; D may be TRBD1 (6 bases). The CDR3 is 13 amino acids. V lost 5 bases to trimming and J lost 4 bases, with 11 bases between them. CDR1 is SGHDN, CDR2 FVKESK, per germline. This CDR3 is CASSRGQTYGYTF. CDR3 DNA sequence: TGTGCCAGCAGCAGGGGACAAACCTATGGCTACACCTTC.

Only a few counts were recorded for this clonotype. This chain's CDR3 is CASSLSGGGSYGYTF. CDR3 DNA sequence: TGCGCCAGCAGCTTGTCGGGAGGCGGCAGCTATGGCTACACCTTC. The chain joins TRBV5-1 to TRBJ1-2; D gene ambiguous. Trimming left V 1 base short and J 4 bases short, with 14 bases between. The CDR3 is 15 amino acids. CDR1 is SGHRS and CDR2 is YFSETQ in the germline V gene.

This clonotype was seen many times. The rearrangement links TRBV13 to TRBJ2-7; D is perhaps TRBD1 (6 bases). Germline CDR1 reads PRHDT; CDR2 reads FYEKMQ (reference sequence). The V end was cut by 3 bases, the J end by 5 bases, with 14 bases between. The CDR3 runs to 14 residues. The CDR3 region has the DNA TGTGCCAGCAGCTTCGGGGCAGGGGTCAACGAGCAGTACTTC. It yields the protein CASSFGAGVNEQYF.

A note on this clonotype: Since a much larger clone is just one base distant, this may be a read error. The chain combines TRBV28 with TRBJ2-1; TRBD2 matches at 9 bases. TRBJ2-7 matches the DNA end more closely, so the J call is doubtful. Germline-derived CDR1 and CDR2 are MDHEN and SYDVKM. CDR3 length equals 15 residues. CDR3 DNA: TGTGCCAGCAGTTTAAGCGGGAGGCCCTACAATGAGCAGTACTTC. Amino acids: CASSLSGRPYNEQYF.

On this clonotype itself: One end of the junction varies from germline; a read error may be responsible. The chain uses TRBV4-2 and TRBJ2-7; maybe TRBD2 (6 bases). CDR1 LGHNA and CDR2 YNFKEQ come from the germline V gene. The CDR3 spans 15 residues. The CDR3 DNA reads TGTGTCAGCAGCCAAGATCCGGGAGCTCGCTACGAGCAGTACTTC. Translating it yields CVSSQDPGARYEQYF.

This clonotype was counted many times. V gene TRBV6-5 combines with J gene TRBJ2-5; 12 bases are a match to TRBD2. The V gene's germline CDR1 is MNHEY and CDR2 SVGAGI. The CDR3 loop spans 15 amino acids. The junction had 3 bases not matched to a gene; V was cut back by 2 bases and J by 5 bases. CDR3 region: CASSYATSGGETQYF. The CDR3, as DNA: TGTGCCAGCAGTTACGCGACTAGCGGGGGTGAGACCCAGTACTTC.

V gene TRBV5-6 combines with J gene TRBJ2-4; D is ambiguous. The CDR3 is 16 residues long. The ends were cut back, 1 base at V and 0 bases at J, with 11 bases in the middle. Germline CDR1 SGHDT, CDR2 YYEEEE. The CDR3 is CASSLMGRLAKNIQYF. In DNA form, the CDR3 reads TGTGCCAGCAGCTTGATGGGCAGACTAGCCAAAAACATTCAGTACTTC. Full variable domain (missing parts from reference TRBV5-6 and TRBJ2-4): DAGVTQSPTHLIKTRGQQVTLRCSPKSGHDTVSWYQQALGQGPQFIFQYYEEEERQRGNFPDRFSGHQFPNYSSELNVNALLLGDSALYLCASSLMGRLAKNIQYFGAGTRLSVL.

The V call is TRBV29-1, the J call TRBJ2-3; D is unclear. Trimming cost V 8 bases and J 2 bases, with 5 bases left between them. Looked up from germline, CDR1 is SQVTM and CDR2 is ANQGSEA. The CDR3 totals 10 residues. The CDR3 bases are TGCAGCAGTTACACAGATACGCAGTATTTT. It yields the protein CSSYTDTQYF.

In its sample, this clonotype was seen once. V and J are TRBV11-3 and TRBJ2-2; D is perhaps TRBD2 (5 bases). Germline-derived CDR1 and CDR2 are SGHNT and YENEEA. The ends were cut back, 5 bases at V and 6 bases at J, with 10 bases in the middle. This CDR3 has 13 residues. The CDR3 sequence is CASSPRAAGELFF. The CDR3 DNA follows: TGTGCCAGCAGCCCGCGAGCGGCCGGGGAGCTGTTTTTT. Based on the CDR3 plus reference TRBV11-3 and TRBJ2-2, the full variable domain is EAGVVQSPRYKIIEKKQPVAFWCNPISGHNTLYWYLQNLGQGPELLIRYENEEAVDDSQLPKDRFSAERLKGVDSTLKIQPAELGDSAVYLCASSPRAAGELFFGEGSRLTVL.

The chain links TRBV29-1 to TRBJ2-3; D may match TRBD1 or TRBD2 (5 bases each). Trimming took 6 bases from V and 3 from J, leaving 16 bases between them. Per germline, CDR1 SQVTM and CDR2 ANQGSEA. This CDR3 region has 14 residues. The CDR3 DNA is TGCAGCGTCGACGGGGCAGGTTTGACAGATACGCAGTATTTT. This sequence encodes CSVDGAGLTDTQYF.

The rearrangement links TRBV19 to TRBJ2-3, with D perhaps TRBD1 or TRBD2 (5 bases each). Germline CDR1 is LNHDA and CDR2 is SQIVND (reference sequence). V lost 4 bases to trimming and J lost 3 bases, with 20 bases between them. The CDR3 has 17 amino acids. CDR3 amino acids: CASSNPRDPDGTDTQYF. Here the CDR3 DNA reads TGTGCCAGTAGTAACCCCCGGGACCCGGATGGTACAGATACGCAGTATTTT.

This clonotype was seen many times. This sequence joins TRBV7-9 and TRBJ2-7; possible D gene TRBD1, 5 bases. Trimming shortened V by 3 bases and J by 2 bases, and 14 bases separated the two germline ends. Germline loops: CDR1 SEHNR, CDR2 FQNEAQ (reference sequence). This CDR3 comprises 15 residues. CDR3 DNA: TGTGCCAGCAGCTTCTACCAGGACACGCCCTACGAGCAGTACTTC. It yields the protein CASSFYQDTPYEQYF.

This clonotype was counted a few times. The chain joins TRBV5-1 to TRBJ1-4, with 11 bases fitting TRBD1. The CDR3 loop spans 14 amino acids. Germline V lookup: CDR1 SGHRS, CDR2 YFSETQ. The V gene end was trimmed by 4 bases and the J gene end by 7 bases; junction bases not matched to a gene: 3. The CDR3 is CASSGGQGVEKLFF. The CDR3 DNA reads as TGCGCCAGCAGCGGGGGACAGGGGGTTGAAAAACTGTTTTTT.

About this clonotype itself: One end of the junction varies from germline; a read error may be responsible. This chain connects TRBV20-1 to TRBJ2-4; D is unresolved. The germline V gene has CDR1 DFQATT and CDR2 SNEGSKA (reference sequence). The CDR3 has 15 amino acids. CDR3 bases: TGCAGTTCTAGTATGCGCTCCCTAGCCAAAAACATTCAGTACTTC. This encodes CSSSMRSLAKNIQYF.

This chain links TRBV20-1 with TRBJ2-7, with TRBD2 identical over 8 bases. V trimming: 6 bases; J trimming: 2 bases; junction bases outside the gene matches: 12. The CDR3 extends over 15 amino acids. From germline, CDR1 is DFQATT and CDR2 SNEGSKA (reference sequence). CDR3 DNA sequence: TGCAGTGCCCAGAGGTCGCGGGAGGTCACCTACGAGCAGTACTTC. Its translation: CSAQRSREVTYEQYF.

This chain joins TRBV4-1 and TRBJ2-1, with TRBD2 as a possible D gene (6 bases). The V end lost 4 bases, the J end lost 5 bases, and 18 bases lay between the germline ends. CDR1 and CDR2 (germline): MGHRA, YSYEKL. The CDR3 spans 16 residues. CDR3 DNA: TGCGCCAGCAGCCGAGTAGCGGCTTGGGGAAACAATGAGCAGTTCTTC. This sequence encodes CASSRVAAWGNNEQFF.